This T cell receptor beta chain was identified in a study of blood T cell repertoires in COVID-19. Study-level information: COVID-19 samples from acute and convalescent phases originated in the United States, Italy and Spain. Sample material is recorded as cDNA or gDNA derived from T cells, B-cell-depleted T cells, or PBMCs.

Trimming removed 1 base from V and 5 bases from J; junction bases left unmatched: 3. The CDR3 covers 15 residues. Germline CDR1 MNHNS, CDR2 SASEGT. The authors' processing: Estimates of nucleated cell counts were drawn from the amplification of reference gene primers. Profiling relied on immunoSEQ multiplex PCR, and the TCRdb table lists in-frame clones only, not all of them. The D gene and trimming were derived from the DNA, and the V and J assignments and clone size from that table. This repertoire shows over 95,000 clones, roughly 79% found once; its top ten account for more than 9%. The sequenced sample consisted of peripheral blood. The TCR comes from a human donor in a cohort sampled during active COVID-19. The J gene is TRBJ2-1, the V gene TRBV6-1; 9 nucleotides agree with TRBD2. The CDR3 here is CASSEGLAVHNEQFF. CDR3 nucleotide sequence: TGTGCCAGCAGTGAAGGACTAGCGGTTCACAATGAGCAGTTCTTC.